Each of the 28 T cell receptor beta chains below was sequenced from the same sample in a study of T cell responses to AZD1222 COVID-19 vaccine. Assay: immunoSEQ multiplex PCR; the TCRdb copy retains only in-frame clones and omits some. Of approximately 77,000 clones listed, 80% to 90% are singletons. The specimen was peripheral blood, collected 28 days after the second AZD1222 dose. The receptor set was obtained from an adult who received the AZD1222 COVID-19 vaccine.

V gene TRBV30 combines with J gene TRBJ1-3, with D unresolved. Trimming shortened V by 2 bases and J by 0 bases, and 5 bases separated the two germline ends. In germline, CDR1 is GTSNPN, CDR2 SVGIG (reference sequence). This CDR3 contains 13 residues. In DNA form, the CDR3 reads TGTGCCTGGAGTACCAGCTCTGGAAACACCATATATTTT. Translating gives CAWSTSSGNTIYF. Together with reference TRBV30 and TRBJ1-3, the CDR3 gives the full variable domain: SQTIHQWPATLVQPVGSPLSLECTVEGTSNPNLYWYRQAAGRGLQLLFYSVGIGQISSEVPQNLSASRPQDRQFILSSKKLLLSDSGFYLCAWSTSSGNTIYFGEGSWLTVV.

The chain combines TRBV7-3 with TRBJ2-5; D could derive from TRBD1 or TRBD2 (5 bases each). The CDR3 totals 13 residues. Looked up from germline, CDR1 is SGHTA and CDR2 is FQGTGA. V lost 5 bases and J lost 5, with 12 bases in between. DNA of the CDR3: TGTGCCAGCAGCCACCGGGACGGGGAGACCCAGTACTTC. This sequence encodes CASSHRDGETQYF.

The chain carries TRBV28 and TRBJ2-2, with 7 positions matching TRBD1. Per germline, CDR1 MDHEN and CDR2 SYDVKM. The CDR3 sequence is 16 residues long. The V segment lost 4 bases and the J segment 4 bases; nucleotides outside the gene matches: 9. CDR3 loop: CASSSTGTVVTGELFF. The CDR3 DNA follows: TGTGCCAGCAGTTCTACCGGGACAGTAGTCACCGGGGAGCTGTTTTTT.

CDR3 nucleotides: TGTGCCAGCAGACTCAGCCCCGGCTCCTACAATGAGCAGTTCTTC. This codes for CASRLSPGSYNEQFF. The chain links TRBV6-5 to TRBJ2-1; no clear D. The CDR3 totals 15 residues. Per germline, CDR1 MNHEY and CDR2 SVGAGI. V shed 6 bases and J shed 0 bases, with 12 bases lying between them.

The gene calls are TRBV7-8 and TRBJ1-1, with D unclear. From germline, CDR1 is SGHVS and CDR2 FQNEAQ. Trimming cost V 0 bases and J 7 bases, with 9 bases left between them. The CDR3 extends over 13 amino acids. The CDR3 DNA sequence: TGTGCCAGCAGCTTAGCGACGGGCCGTGAAGCTTTCTTT. It specifies CASSLATGREAFF.

About this clone itself: This sample also contains other DNA sequences that code for the same CDR3. The J gene is TRBJ1-1, the V gene TRBV19; TRBD1 agrees at 8 bases. Losses at the gene ends were 3 bases for V and 1 base for J; bases not matched to a gene: 1. This CDR3 comprises 14 residues. Germline V gives CDR1 LNHDA, CDR2 SQIVND (reference sequence). CDR3 DNA sequence: TGTGCCAGTAGTATTGACAGGGGGAACACTGAAGCTTTCTTT. Translation: CASSIDRGNTEAFF.

V usage is TRBV4-2 and J usage is TRBJ1-3; perhaps TRBD1 as D (5 bases). Germline V gene sequence: CDR1 LGHNA, CDR2 YNFKEQ. V dropped 0 bases and J dropped 0 bases, with 9 bases sitting between them. CDR3 length equals 16 residues. The CDR3 here is CASSQDGGVSGNTIYF. The CDR3 coding sequence is TGTGCCAGCAGCCAAGATGGAGGGGTCTCTGGAAACACCATATATTTT.

CDR3 loop: CASSLALGAGELFF. The CDR3 bases are TGTGCCAGCAGCTTAGCTCTAGGGGCCGGGGAGCTGTTTTTT. The rearrangement links TRBV7-9 to TRBJ2-2, with a possible D match to TRBD1 (5 bases). The germline gives CDR1 SEHNR, CDR2 FQNEAQ (reference sequence). The CDR3 covers 14 residues. V was shortened by 0 bases and J by 6 bases, with 8 bases between the two germline ends.

The chain carries TRBV27 and TRBJ2-7; D ambiguous. The CDR3 is 14 amino acids. V lost 10 bases to trimming and J lost 6 bases, with 22 bases between them. Germline V gene lookup returns CDR1 MNHEY and CDR2 SMNVEV (reference sequence). The CDR3 coding sequence is TGTGCCACCAAAGTCGTAGGATTACGGTCCGAGCAGTACTTC. It specifies CATKVVGLRSEQYF.

This clone has just one count. The V gene is TRBV10-2, the J gene TRBJ1-6; TRBD1 is a possible D gene (5 bases). V was trimmed by 4 bases and J by 9 bases, leaving 16 bases between them. Germline V gene lookup returns CDR1 WSHSY and CDR2 SAAADI. The CDR3 is 15 amino acids. DNA for the CDR3: TGCGCCAGCAGTGTCCAGGGCTGGGTGGGTTCACCCCTCCACTTT. Encoded protein: CASSVQGWVGSPLHF.

V is TRBV7-2 and J is TRBJ1-1; 9 bases map to TRBD1. Germline CDR1 SGHTA, CDR2 FQGNSA. V gave up 1 base and J gave up 7 bases; unmatched junction bases: 7. This CDR3 is 15 amino acids long. In DNA form, the CDR3 reads TGTGCCAGCAGCTTAGGATACGGGACAGGGATTGAAGCTTTCTTT. It is translated as CASSLGYGTGIEAFF.

Notes on this clone: Germline and junction disagree at one end, which may indicate a read error. J is TRBJ1-3 and V is TRBV18, with D possibly matching TRBD1 (5 bases). The CDR3 sequence is 16 residues long. CDR1 is KGHSH and CDR2 is LQKENI in the germline V gene. CDR3 in DNA: TGTGCCAACTCACGACAGTCAGCGAGCTCTGGAAACACCATATATTTT. It codes for CANSRQSASSGNTIYF. Filled out from reference TRBV18 and TRBJ1-3, the complete variable domain reads NAGVMQNPRHLVRRRGQEARLRCSPMKGHSHVYWYRQLPEEGLKFMVYLQKENIIDESGMPKERFSAEFPKEGPSILRIQQVVRGDSAAYFCANSRQSASSGNTIYFGEGSWLTVV.

This chain uses TRBV27 with TRBJ1-4; no reliable D call. The length of the CDR3 is 14 residues. Germline CDR1 is MNHEY and CDR2 is SMNVEV (reference sequence). V was trimmed by 6 bases and J by 8 bases, leaving 16 bases between them. Here the CDR3 reads CASSETMGEEKLFF. CDR3 coding DNA: TGTGCCAGCAGCGAAACCATGGGAGAAGAAAAACTGTTTTTT.

V and J are TRBV4-2 and TRBJ1-1; D gene uncertain. The CDR3 is made up of 16 amino acids. V lost 1 base and J lost 5, with 17 bases in between. The V gene's germline CDR1 is LGHNA and CDR2 YNFKEQ. The CDR3 bases are TGTGCCAGCAGCCAAGTGGAGCAGTGGGAACAAACTGAAGCTTTCTTT. It specifies CASSQVEQWEQTEAFF.

The CDR3: CASSLGEGTEAFF. In DNA form, the CDR3 reads TGCGCCAGCAGCTTGGGGGAGGGGACTGAAGCTTTCTTT. The gene calls are TRBV5-1 and TRBJ1-1; D possibly corresponds to TRBD1 (5 bases). V was cut by 0 bases and J by 5 bases, with 8 bases left in between. Germline CDR1 SGHRS, CDR2 YFSETQ. The CDR3 is 13 residues long.

The chain uses TRBV28 and TRBJ1-1; D remains unclear. V was pared by 2 bases and J by 11 bases, with 9 bases between. This CDR3 has 11 residues. Looked up from germline, CDR1 is MDHEN and CDR2 is SYDVKM. This CDR3 is CASSLTRRAFF. In DNA form, the CDR3 reads TGTGCCAGCAGTTTAACACGGCGGGCTTTCTTT.

The chain joins TRBV6-5 to TRBJ2-7, with D perhaps TRBD1 (6 bases). The CDR3 extends over 13 amino acids. Between the trimmed V and J ends, which lost 6 bases and 1 base, there was a span of 10 bases. CDR1 and CDR2 (germline): MNHEY, SVGAGI. CDR3 sequence (DNA): TGTGCCAGCAGCCTTGACAGGTCCTACGAGCAGTACTTC. Translation: CASSLDRSYEQYF.

This clone was seen repeatedly, ten times or more. The chain employs TRBV9 and TRBJ2-3; 8 bases line up with TRBD1. Losses at the gene ends were 0 bases for V and 5 bases for J; bases not matched to a gene: 11. The germline CDR1 and CDR2 sequences are SGDLS and YYNGEE. The CDR3 runs 17 residues. The CDR3 protein is CASSVDEPAGGLDTQYF. CDR3 sequence (DNA): TGTGCCAGCAGCGTAGACGAGCCCGCAGGGGGCTTAGATACGCAGTATTTT.

J is TRBJ1-5 and V is TRBV12-3 or TRBV12-4, with a weak D call TRBD1 (5 bases). The CDR3 is 13 amino acids. The germline V and J ends were trimmed by 5 bases and 6 bases, with 11 bases remaining between them. The CDR3 protein is CASSPGGGQPQHF. CDR3 coding DNA: TGTGCCAGCAGTCCGGGGGGAGGTCAGCCCCAGCATTTT.

This clone has only a few counts. The V gene is TRBV6-6, the J gene TRBJ1-1; D remains ambiguous. The CDR3 spans 13 residues. Trimming took 2 bases from V and 5 from J, leaving 9 bases between them. Germline V gene lookup returns CDR1 MNHNY and CDR2 SVGAGI (reference sequence). This CDR3 reads CASSYIENTEAFF. The CDR3 DNA sequence: TGTGCCAGCAGTTACATAGAGAATACTGAAGCTTTCTTT.

The chain couples TRBV9 to TRBJ2-5, with 11 bases matching TRBD1. Per germline, CDR1 SGDLS and CDR2 YYNGEE. V was clipped by 4 bases and J by 5 bases; unmatched bases: 7. The CDR3 contains 15 residues. DNA of the CDR3: TGTGCCAGCAGCATCCGGACAGGGGGCGAGGAGACCCAGTACTTC. Protein sequence: CASSIRTGGEETQYF.

As concerns this clone: The same CDR3 arises from other DNA sequences in this sample as well. The chain is built from TRBV6-5 and TRBJ1-5; 7 bases fit TRBD1. J was trimmed by 1 base and V by 6 bases; bases with no gene match: 0. Germline V gene data show CDR1 as MNHEY and CDR2 as SVGAGI. The CDR3 spans 13 residues. The CDR3 is CASRTGSNQPQHF. The CDR3 DNA sequence: TGTGCCAGCAGGACAGGGAGCAATCAGCCCCAGCATTTT.

The rearrangement links TRBV27 to TRBJ2-7, with TRBD2 identical over 9 bases. The length of the CDR3 is 15 residues. Germline V CDR1 and CDR2: MNHEY, SMNVEV (reference sequence). Trimming at V came to 1 base and at J to 3 bases, leaving 4 bases not matched to a gene. The DNA of the CDR3 is TGTGCCAGCAGTTTATGGACTAGCGCCCGCTACGAGCAGTACTTC. Protein product: CASSLWTSARYEQYF.

The chain uses TRBV15 and TRBJ2-4; D ambiguous. This CDR3 region has 14 residues. Trimming left V 1 base short and J 8 bases short, with 12 bases between. Germline V gene sequence: CDR1 LNHNV, CDR2 YYDKDF (reference sequence). CDR3 DNA: TGTGCCACCAGCAGAGCTGTTAGTGGTGACATTCAGTACTTC. It encodes CATSRAVSGDIQYF.

This chain connects TRBV5-4 to TRBJ1-1; no reliable D call. This CDR3 region has 14 residues. Between the trimmed V and J ends, which lost 0 bases and 2 bases, there was a span of 8 bases. CDR1 SGHNT and CDR2 YYREEE come from the germline V gene (reference sequence). CDR3 nucleotide sequence: TGTGCCAGCAGCTTGGACAATCAAAACACTGAAGCTTTCTTT. Its protein is CASSLDNQNTEAFF.

By sample share, this clone is medium-sized. Other DNA sequences from this sample encode an identical CDR3 as well. The CDR3 nucleotides read TGTGCCAGCAGCTTAGGGGACAGGGATAATGAAAAACTGTTTTTT. It codes for CASSLGDRDNEKLFF. This sequence joins TRBV7-2 and TRBJ1-4, with 9 bases lining up with TRBD1. Per germline, CDR1 SGHTA and CDR2 FQGNSA. The V gene end was trimmed by 1 base and the J gene end by 4 bases; junction bases not matched to a gene: 1. The CDR3 is 15 residues long. Supplemented by reference TRBV7-2 and TRBJ1-4, the full variable domain reads GAGVSQSPSNKVTEKGKDVELRCDPISGHTALYWYRQSLGQGLEFLIYFQGNSAPDKSGLPSDRFSAERTGGSVSTLTIQRTQQEDSAVYLCASSLGDRDNEKLFFGSGTQLSVL.

This chain uses TRBV14 with TRBJ1-4; D possibly corresponds to TRBD1 (6 bases). Trimming removed 4 bases at V and 8 bases at J, with 17 bases between. The CDR3 length is 15 residues. Germline V gene data show CDR1 as SGHDN and CDR2 as FVKESK. CDR3 in amino acids: CASSPSGQRGEKLFF. The DNA of the CDR3 is TGTGCCAGCAGCCCCTCCGGGCAGAGGGGGGAAAAACTGTTTTTT.

The chain has TRBV11-3 and TRBJ2-5, with TRBD1 matching 10 bases. V lost 6 bases and J lost 5; bases outside the gene matches: 15. Germline CDR1 reads SGHNT; CDR2 reads YENEEA. This CDR3 is 17 amino acids long. CDR3 bases: TGTGCCAGCAGTCCCGGGACAGGGGAGTCGGATTGGGAGACCCAGTACTTC. This encodes CASSPGTGESDWETQYF.